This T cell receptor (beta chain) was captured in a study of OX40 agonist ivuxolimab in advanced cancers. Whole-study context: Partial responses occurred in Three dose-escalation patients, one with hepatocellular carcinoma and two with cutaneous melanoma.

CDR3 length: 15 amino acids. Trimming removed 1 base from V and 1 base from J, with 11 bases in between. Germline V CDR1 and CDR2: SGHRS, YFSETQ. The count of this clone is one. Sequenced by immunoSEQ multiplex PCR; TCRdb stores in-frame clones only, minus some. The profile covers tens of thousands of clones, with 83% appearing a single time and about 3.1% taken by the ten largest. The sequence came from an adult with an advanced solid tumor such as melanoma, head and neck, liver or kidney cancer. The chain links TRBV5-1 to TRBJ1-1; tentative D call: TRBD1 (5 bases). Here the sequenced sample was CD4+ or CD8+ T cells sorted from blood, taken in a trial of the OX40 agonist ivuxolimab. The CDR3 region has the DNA TGCGCCAGCAGCTTGAGTGGGACTACGAACACTGAAGCTTTCTTT. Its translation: CASSLSGTTNTEAFF.